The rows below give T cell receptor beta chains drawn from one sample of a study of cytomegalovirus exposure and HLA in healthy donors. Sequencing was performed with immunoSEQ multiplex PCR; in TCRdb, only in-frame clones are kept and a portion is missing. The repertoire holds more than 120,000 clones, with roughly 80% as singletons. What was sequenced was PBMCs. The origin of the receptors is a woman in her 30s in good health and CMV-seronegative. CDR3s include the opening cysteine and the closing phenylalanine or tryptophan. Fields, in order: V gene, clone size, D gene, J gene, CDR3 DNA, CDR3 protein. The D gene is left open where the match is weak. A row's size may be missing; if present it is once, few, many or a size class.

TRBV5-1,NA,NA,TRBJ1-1,TGCGCCAGCAGCTTGGGGACTGCGAACACTGAAGCTTTCTTT,CASSLGTANTEAFF
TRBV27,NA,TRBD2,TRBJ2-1,TGTGCCAGCAGTCTAGCGGGGGGGCTTAATGAGCAGTTCTTC,CASSLAGGLNEQFF
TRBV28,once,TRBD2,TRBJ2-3,TGTGCCAGCAGTTTATGGGTGACTAGCGGGAGGGGCCCTAGCACAGATACGCAGTATTTT,CASSLWVTSGRGPSTDTQYF
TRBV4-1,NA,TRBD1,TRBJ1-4,TGCGCCAGCAGCCAAGAGAAGGACAGGGGGCGAGAAAAACTGTTTTTT,CASSQEKDRGREKLFF
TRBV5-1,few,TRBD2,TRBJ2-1,TGCGCCAGCAGACAGGGACTAGCGGGAGGGAATGAGCAGTTCTTC,CASRQGLAGGNEQFF
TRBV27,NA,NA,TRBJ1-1,TGTGCCGGCAGGCCGTACAGGGACCCTGAAGCTTTCTTT,CAGRPYRDPEAFF
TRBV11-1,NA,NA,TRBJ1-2,TGTGCCAGCAGCTTTGGGGCCTCCTATGGCTACACCTTC,CASSFGASYGYTF
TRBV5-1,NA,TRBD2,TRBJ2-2,TGCGCCAGCAGCTTGGGGACTAGCGGGAACACCGGGGAGCTGTTTTTT,CASSLGTSGNTGELFF
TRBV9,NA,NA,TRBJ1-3,TGTGCCAGCAGCAATGGGGGGGGCGCGTCCGGAAACACCATATATTTT,CASSNGGGASGNTIYF
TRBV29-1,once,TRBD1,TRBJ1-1,TGCAGCGCCGCGGACAGGAGACGAGCTTTCTTT,CSAADRRRAFF
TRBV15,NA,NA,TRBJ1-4,TGTGCCACCAGCAGAGTACAAAATGAAAAACTGTTTTTT,CATSRVQNEKLFF
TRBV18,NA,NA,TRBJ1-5,TGTGCCAGCTCACCAGGGGTCAGGGCGGCGGGACCCCAGCATTTT,CASSPGVRAAGPQHF
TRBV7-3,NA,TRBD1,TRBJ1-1,TGTGCCAGCAGCTCAACGGGACAGACGAACACTGAAGCTTTCTTT,CASSSTGQTNTEAFF
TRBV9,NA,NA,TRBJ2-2,TGTGCCAGCAGCTCGGGGGACTCGACGAACACCGGGGAGCTGTTTTTT,CASSSGDSTNTGELFF
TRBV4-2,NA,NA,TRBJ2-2,TGTGCCAGCAGCCAAGATTGGGGGCGGACCGGGGAGCTGTTTTTT,CASSQDWGRTGELFF
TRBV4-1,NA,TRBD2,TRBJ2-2,TGCGCCAGCAGCCAAGGGGAGGGGTCGTTCCCCGGGGAGCTGTTTTTT,CASSQGEGSFPGELFF
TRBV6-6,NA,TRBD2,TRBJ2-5,TGTGCCAGCAGAATGGGACTAGCGGGTTCAGAGACCCAGTACTTC,CASRMGLAGSETQYF
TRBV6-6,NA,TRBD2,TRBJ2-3,TGTGCCAGCAGCGACCTTCGGCGGGGGGAGGCAGATACGCAGTATTTT,CASSDLRRGEADTQYF
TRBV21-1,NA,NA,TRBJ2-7,TGTGCCAGCAGCAAGCTAGTTGACGAGCAGTACTTC,CASSKLVDEQYF
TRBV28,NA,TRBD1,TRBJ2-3,TGTGCCAGCAGTTGGGGACAGTCGCACACAGATACGCAGTATTTT,CASSWGQSHTDTQYF
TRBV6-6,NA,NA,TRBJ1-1,TGTGCCAGCAGGACGACGGGTCTGGGCACTGAAGCTTTCTTT,CASRTTGLGTEAFF
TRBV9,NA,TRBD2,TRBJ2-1,TGTGCCAGCAGCGCCCCTAGCGGGAGTTTCAATGAGCAGTTCTTC,CASSAPSGSFNEQFF
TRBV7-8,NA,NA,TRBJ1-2,TGTGCCAGCAGCGAACAGGGTCGATATGGCTACACCTTC,CASSEQGRYGYTF
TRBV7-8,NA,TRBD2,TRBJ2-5,TGTGCCAGCAGCATGACTAGCGGGAGGGAGACCCAGTACTTC,CASSMTSGRETQYF
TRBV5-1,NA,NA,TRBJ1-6,TGCGCCAGCAGCTTGGTGGCAGGAACCTATAATTCACCCCTCCACTTT,CASSLVAGTYNSPLHF
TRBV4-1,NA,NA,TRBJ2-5,TGCGCCAGCAGCCAAGAATCCCGGGGGAGTTGGGAGACCCAGTACTTC,CASSQESRGSWETQYF
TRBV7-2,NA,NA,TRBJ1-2,TGTGCCAGCAGCTTAGTACAAAGTGGCTACACCTTC,CASSLVQSGYTF
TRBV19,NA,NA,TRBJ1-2,TGTGCCAGTACAGGGTCTAACTATGGCTACACCTTC,CASTGSNYGYTF
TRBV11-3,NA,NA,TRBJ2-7,TGTGCCAGCAGCTTAGATCCCGGTAGGGGATACGAGCAGTACTTC,CASSLDPGRGYEQYF
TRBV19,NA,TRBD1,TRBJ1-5,TGTGCCAGTTCGTTCGACAGGGGCCATAGCAATCAGCCCCAGCATTTT,CASSFDRGHSNQPQHF
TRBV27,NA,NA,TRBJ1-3,TGTGCCAGCAGCCTGGGGGGGTCGATAAACACCATATATTTT,CASSLGGSINTIYF
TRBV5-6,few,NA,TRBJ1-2,TGTGCCAGCAGCTTGGATCCGGACAGTAATGGCTACACCTTC,CASSLDPDSNGYTF
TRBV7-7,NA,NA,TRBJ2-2,TGTGCCAGCAGCTTAGCCAGGACAGCGAACACCGGGGAGCTGTTTTTT,CASSLARTANTGELFF
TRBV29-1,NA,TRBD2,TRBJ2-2,TGCAGCGTTGTGGTAGCGGGACTCACCGGGGAGCTGTTTTTT,CSVVVAGLTGELFF
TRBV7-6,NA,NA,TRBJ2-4,TGTGCCAGCAGCTTACCTGAGCAAAACATTCAGTACTTC,CASSLPEQNIQYF
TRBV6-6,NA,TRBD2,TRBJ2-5,TGTGCCAGCAGTTACGAGGGGAGGGGGACCCAGTACTTC,CASSYEGRGTQYF
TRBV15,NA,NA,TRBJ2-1,TGCGCCACCAGCAGACTGGACGGGGGATCTTCCTTCCTCTCCTACAATGAGCAGTTCTTC,CATSRLDGGSSFLSYNEQFF
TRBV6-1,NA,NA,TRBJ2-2,TGTGCCAGCTGCAGGGCTGGCGGGGAGCTGTTTTTT,CASCRAGGELFF
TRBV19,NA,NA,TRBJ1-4,TGTGCCAGTAGTATCTTCGCACTGTCGCCGGGAAAACTGTTTTTT,CASSIFALSPGKLFF
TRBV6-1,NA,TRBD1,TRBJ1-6,TGTGCCACCCTTAGGACAGGGGCGGATTCACCCCTCCACTTT,CATLRTGADSPLHF
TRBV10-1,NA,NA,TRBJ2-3,TGCGCCAGCAGTGAGAGGGGAACAGATACGCAGTATTTT,CASSERGTDTQYF
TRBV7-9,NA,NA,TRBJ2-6,TGTGCCAGCAGCCTTAACTACGACTCTGGGGCCAACGTCCTGACTTTC,CASSLNYDSGANVLTF
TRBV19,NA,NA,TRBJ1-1,TGTGCCAGTACCCTAAGGAGCTCCTACAGGGCCCCCGAAGCTTTCTTT,CASTLRSSYRAPEAFF
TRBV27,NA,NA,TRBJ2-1,TGTGCCAGCAGTTTTACTCTCCTCAGAGGCAATGAGCAGTTCTTC,CASSFTLLRGNEQFF
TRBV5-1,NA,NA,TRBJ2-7,TGCGCCAGCAGCCCCGGACTGAGGGGGGGACGGGATTCCTACGAGCAGTACTTC,CASSPGLRGGRDSYEQYF
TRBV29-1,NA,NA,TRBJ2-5,TGCAGCGTTGAAGAAGTGGACTTTACCCAAGAGACCCAGTACTTC,CSVEEVDFTQETQYF
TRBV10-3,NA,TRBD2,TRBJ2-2,TGTGCCATCAGATTAGGCGGGAGGAACACCGGGGAGCTGTTTTTT,CAIRLGGRNTGELFF
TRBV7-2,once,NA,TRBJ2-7,TGTGCCAGCAGCTTAGTACAGGACCCCTACGAGCAGTACTTC,CASSLVQDPYEQYF
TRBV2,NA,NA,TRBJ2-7,TGTGCCAGCAGATCAGACTCCTACGAGCAGTACTTC,CASRSDSYEQYF
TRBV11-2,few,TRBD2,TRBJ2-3,TGTGCCAGCAGCCTAGAAGCGGGGGGCTACACAGATACGCAGTATTTT,CASSLEAGGYTDTQYF
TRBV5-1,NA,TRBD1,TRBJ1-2,TGCGCCAGCAGCCCGGACAGGACTTATGGCTACACCTTC,CASSPDRTYGYTF
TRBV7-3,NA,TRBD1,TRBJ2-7,TGTGCCAGCAGCTCGGACAGGGGTAACGAGCAGTACTTC,CASSSDRGNEQYF
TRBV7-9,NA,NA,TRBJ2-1,TGTGCCAGCAGCCTTAATTATGAGCAGTTCTTC,CASSLNYEQFF